The clone carrying this T cell receptor beta chain was seen a few times. The antigen is undetermined. These data are taken from a study of beta chain features in type 1 diabetes. On the study more broadly: Patients were similar to healthy donors in age and gender (as well as in cell yields). Findings of the study overall: All four CD4+ subsets from Type 1 diabetes patients carried moderately but significantly shorter TCRB CDR3s. More deletions and fewer insertions at VDJ junctions were seen in type 1 diabetes patients. Patients and controls would be equally affected if PCR favored shorter templates.

The sequenced template was cDNA made from the entire isolated RNA. Profiling relied on immunoSEQ multiplex PCR, and the TCRdb table lists in-frame clones only, not all of them. The sample includes a few hundred thousand clones, about 24% seen only once; the top ten take 0.012%. CD45RO/CCR7/CD25/CD127/CD95/CD27 separated CD4+ naive, central memory, regulatory and stem cell-like memory cells by sorting. The CDR3 runs to 15 residues. Germline CDR1 and CDR2: LNHDA and SQIVND (reference sequence). The ends were cut back, 3 bases at V and 3 bases at J, with 15 bases in the middle. Sequencing used naive CD4+ T cells from blood. The J gene is TRBJ2-7, the V gene TRBV19; tentatively, D is TRBD2 (6 bases). The source is a woman aged 25-40 years with type 1 diabetes. The CDR3 sequence is CASSIRSGSSYEQYF. DNA for the CDR3: TGTGCCAGTAGTATTCGCTCCGGGAGTAGCTACGAGCAGTACTTC.